A single sample is the source of the 3 T cell receptor beta chains below, sequenced in a study of blood T cell repertoires in COVID-19 (dated by TCRdb to about 2020). Library construction relied on the immunoSEQ multiplex PCR assay. Imported from immuneACCESS, the table was reduced by TCRdb to in-frame sequences with V and J called. These copies leave out some clones; in studies compared against another copy, an unresolved V gene accounts for under half, and the cause of the remainder is not known. Counted in this sample were about 480,000 clones; 85% to 90% of them appeared once. Jointly, the top ten make up about 0.91% of the sample. Material: peripheral blood. The receptor set was obtained from a man aged 18 to 29 with COVID-19, enrolled during active disease.

About this clone itself: A read error may produce the germline difference seen at one junction end. The same CDR3 also results from other DNA sequences found in this sample. The chain combines TRBV7-9 with TRBJ1-2; 7 nucleotides match TRBD1. Germline CDR1 SEHNR, CDR2 FQNEAQ (reference sequence). The CDR3 loop spans 17 amino acids. The CDR3 spells CASSLGTGVTSNYGYTF. The CDR3 coding sequence is TGTGCCAGCAGCTTAGGGACAGGCGTTACTTCTAACTATGGTTACACCTTC.

The table lists this clone with a few counts. The gene calls are TRBV5-6 and TRBJ1-2; D uncertain. The CDR3 runs 14 residues. Germline V gives CDR1 SGHDT, CDR2 YYEEEE. V was clipped by 3 bases and J by 12 bases, with 21 bases between them. The chain's CDR3 is CASSSGVVHLYDTF. CDR3 coding DNA: TGTGCCAGCAGCTCCGGGGTTGTCCACCTCTACGACACCTTC.

The table lists this clone with a few counts. The gene calls are TRBV23-1 and TRBJ2-1; D might be TRBD2 (6 bases). TRBV23-1 is labeled an ORF, and its function is uncertain. Trimming stripped 3 bases from V and 10 bases from J, with 13 bases between. This CDR3 is 13 amino acids long. As DNA, the CDR3 is TGCGCCAGCAGTCAGTGGGGGGAGAAAGAGCAGTTCTTC. As protein: CASSQWGEKEQFF.